The 25 T cell receptor beta chains listed next were all sequenced from one sample in a study of tumor and adjacent non-tumor tissue in lung cancer. The template was RNA from unsorted bulk tissue. The library came from three nested PCR rounds adapted from ARM-PCR protocols. TCRdb passed the multiplex PCR reads through MiXCR, listing each CDR3 protein once. This sample has over 60,000 distinct CDR3 sequences, with 75% to 90% found just once. The sequenced sample was lung tumor tissue. These receptors were obtained from a woman in her fifties or sixties with non-small cell lung cancer.

Concerning this clonotype itself: At one of its ends the junction is not consistent with the germline gene, which may arise from a read error. This sequence joins TRBV6-6 and TRBJ2-7; D not certain. Germline loops: CDR1 MNHNY, CDR2 SVGAGI (reference sequence). The CDR3 length is 12 residues. The CDR3 loop reads CASSYGDYEKYF. In DNA, the CDR3 is TGTGCCAGCAGTTATGGGGATTACGAGAAGTACTTC.

Concerning this clonotype: This likely comes from a read error, as the CDR3 has no conserved phenylalanine or tryptophan at its end. V and J are TRBV11-2 and TRBJ2-2; the D gene could be TRBD1 or TRBD2 (5 bases each). The CDR3 covers 14 residues. Germline V gene lookup returns CDR1 SGHAT and CDR2 FQNNGV. The CDR3: CVSSKNWDAGELFL. DNA of the CDR3: TGTGTCAGCAGCAAAAACTGGGACGCCGGAGAGCTGTTTCTT.

Note on this clonotype: The junction and the germline gene differ at one end; a read error may be behind it. The chain has TRBV20-1 and TRBJ2-7; D unclear. Germline CDR1 reads DFQATT; CDR2 reads SNEGSKA (reference sequence). This CDR3 comprises 12 residues. The CDR3 bases are TGCAGTGCTAATGCCTTCGGTAACGAGCAATACTTC. Its translation: CSANAFGNEQYF.

Comments on this clonotype: Germline is not matched at one junction end, which may reflect a read error. The chain combines TRBV4-1 with TRBJ2-7; perhaps TRBD2 as D (6 bases). The CDR3 is 15 residues long. Germline lookup yields CDR1 MGHRA and CDR2 YSYEKL. Written as DNA, the CDR3 is TGCGCCAGCAGCCAAGGTGCCGGGAGCACCTACGAACAGTACTTC. It encodes CASSQGAGSTYEQYF.

This sequence joins TRBV20-1 and TRBJ1-2; possible D gene TRBD1, 5 bases. The V gene's germline CDR1 is DFQATT and CDR2 SNEGSKA (reference sequence). Between the trimmed V and J ends, which lost 8 bases and 4 bases, there was a span of 17 bases. CDR3 length equals 13 residues. Written as DNA, the CDR3 is TGCAGTACCGGGGAGGGACCGCCCTATGGCTACACCTTC. Encoded protein: CSTGEGPPYGYTF.

V usage is TRBV11-2 and J usage is TRBJ2-7; perhaps TRBD2 as D (5 bases). V was shortened by 2 bases and J by 3 bases, with 14 bases between the two germline ends. Germline V gives CDR1 SGHAT, CDR2 FQNNGV. The CDR3 loop spans 15 amino acids. CDR3 amino acids: CASSLSTSPYYEQYF. Here the CDR3 DNA reads TGTGCCAGCAGCTTATCTACTAGTCCCTACTACGAGCAGTACTTC.

The chain has TRBV20-1 and TRBJ2-2; D remains ambiguous. CDR3 length: 14 residues. Germline-derived CDR1 and CDR2 are DFQATT and SNEGSKA (reference sequence). Trimming stripped 4 bases from V and 1 base from J, with 10 bases between. CDR3 sequence reads: CSAIDPLNTGELFF. In DNA form, the CDR3 reads TGCAGTGCTATTGACCCATTGAACACCGGGGAGCTGTTTTTT.

With regard to this clonotype: Given the absence of the conserved phenylalanine or tryptophan at the CDR3 end, a read error is likely. This chain links TRBV5-6 with TRBJ1-6; D is unclear. This CDR3 has 16 residues. The germline V gene has CDR1 SGHDT and CDR2 YYEEEE. V was clipped by 5 bases and J by 10 bases, with 22 bases between them. CDR3 in amino acids: CASSFSDWGLRSPLHY. Written as DNA, the CDR3 is TGTGCCAGCAGTTTCTCTGACTGGGGATTAAGATCACCCCTCCACTAT.

Concerning this clonotype itself: A junction boundary mismatches the germline segment, possibly from a read error. The V call is TRBV28, the J call TRBJ2-7; TRBD1 matches at 8 bases. The CDR3 is made up of 16 amino acids. Germline V CDR1 and CDR2: MDHEN, SYDVKM. The CDR3 nucleotides are TGTGCCATCAATTCTAGGATACAGGGGGGAACCTACGAGCAATACTTC. Its protein product is CAINSRIQGGTYEQYF.

Notes on this clonotype: The junction does not match germline at one end; this may be a read error. V usage is TRBV12-3 or TRBV12-4 and J usage is TRBJ2-5; perhaps TRBD1 as D (6 bases). The CDR3 runs 13 residues. As DNA, the CDR3 is TGTGCCAGCAATTTGACCAAGGGGGAGACGCAGTACTTC. Its protein is CASNLTKGETQYF.

On this clonotype: Relative to the germline gene, one junction end is altered; a read error may explain this. V gene TRBV6-5 combines with J gene TRBJ1-1; D gene ambiguous. Per germline, CDR1 MNHEY and CDR2 SVGAGI. This CDR3 comprises 12 residues. As DNA, the CDR3 is TGTGCCAGCTCTCTGATGAACACTGAAGCTTTATTT. Its protein is CASSLMNTEALF.

Comments on this clonotype: This CDR3 is missing its conserved last phenylalanine or tryptophan, likely due to a read error. The J gene is TRBJ1-6, the V gene TRBV6-5; D remains unclear. V lost 8 bases and J 5 bases, leaving 10 bases between the germline ends. The CDR3 loop spans 13 amino acids. Looked up from germline, CDR1 is MNHEY and CDR2 is SVGAGI. The CDR3: CASGRHDNSPLHC. CDR3 sequence (DNA): TGTGCCAGCGGGCGACATGATAATTCACCCCTCCACTGT.

As for this clonotype: At one boundary the junction diverges from the germline segment, which might be a read error. The chain recombines TRBV6-1 with TRBJ2-5; D tentatively reads TRBD1 or TRBD2 (5 bases each). Germline V gene lookup returns CDR1 MNHNS and CDR2 SASEGT. This CDR3 is 16 amino acids long. CDR3 nucleotides: TGTACCAGCAGTGAAGCCGGCGTGGGGGTGCAAGAGACCCAGTACTTC. This codes for CTSSEAGVGVQETQYF.

On this clonotype: This CDR3 is missing its conserved last phenylalanine or tryptophan, likely due to a read error. CDR3 nucleotide sequence: TGTGCCAGCAGTCAACTCTTCGGCAGGGAAGGGACCCAGTACTTA. This encodes CASSQLFGREGTQYL. This sequence joins TRBV4-2 and TRBJ2-5; tentatively, D is TRBD1 (5 bases). This CDR3 comprises 15 residues. Trimming removed 6 bases at V and 7 bases at J, with 21 bases between. Looked up from germline, CDR1 is LGHNA and CDR2 is YNFKEQ.

This clonotype was seen a single time. Because it lacks the conserved phenylalanine or tryptophan at the end, this CDR3 is likely a read error. V usage is TRBV24-1 and J usage is TRBJ2-1; D gene uncertain. Trimming pared 6 bases from V and 3 bases from J, leaving 17 bases between. CDR1 KGHDR and CDR2 SFDVKD come from the germline V gene. The CDR3 has 16 amino acids. The DNA of the CDR3 is TGTGCCACCAGTAAGGCCAGCAGCAGACTCTACAATGAGCAGTTCTTA. Translation gives CATSKASSRLYNEQFL.

The table lists this clonotype with many counts. The J gene is TRBJ2-5, the V gene TRBV14; a weak D match, TRBD2 (5 bases). In germline, CDR1 is SGHDN, CDR2 FVKESK. Trimming took 4 bases from V and 9 from J, leaving 15 bases between them. The CDR3 has 13 amino acids. The CDR3 reads CASSPTPERAQYF. CDR3 sequence (DNA): TGTGCCAGCAGCCCCACGCCTGAGAGGGCCCAGTACTTC.

As concerns this clonotype: A junction boundary mismatches the germline segment, possibly from a read error. The chain combines TRBV20-1 with TRBJ1-5, with 8 bases fitting TRBD1. Germline assignment: CDR1 DFQATT and CDR2 SNEGSKA (reference sequence). The CDR3 is 13 amino acids. The CDR3 reads CRAMSGGNQLQYF. The CDR3 nucleotides are TGCAGGGCTATGTCAGGGGGCAATCAGCTCCAATATTTT.

A remark on this clonotype: At one boundary the junction diverges from the germline segment, which might be a read error. This CDR3 is CASSISGIGAGMQFF. The CDR3 DNA sequence: TGTGCAAGCAGCATTAGCGGGATCGGGGCTGGGATGCAGTTCTTC. This chain uses TRBV28 with TRBJ2-1; 8 bases map to TRBD2. CDR1 and CDR2 from the germline V gene are MDHEN and SYDVKM. The CDR3 contains 15 residues.

This sequence joins TRBV12-3 or TRBV12-4 and TRBJ2-3; unclear D gene. V was shortened by 1 base and J by 9 bases, with 17 bases between the two germline ends. The CDR3 consists of 15 residues. Here the CDR3 DNA reads TGTGCCAGCAGTTTAGAGACATTAAGCACAGCAACGCAGTATTTT. It translates to CASSLETLSTATQYF.

On this clonotype: At one end the junction does not follow the germline gene, possibly because of a read error. This chain joins TRBV11-1 and TRBJ2-3; no clear D. Germline CDR1 and CDR2: SGHAT and FQDESV (reference sequence). CDR3 length: 15 amino acids. CDR3 amino acids: CASSFSVGSTDTRYF. DNA for the CDR3: TGTGCCAGCAGCTTCTCTGTGGGCTCCACGGATACGCGGTATTTT.

The gene calls are TRBV11-2 and TRBJ2-1; 7 positions agree with TRBD2. The CDR3 extends over 17 amino acids. The germline V gene encodes CDR1 SGHAT and CDR2 FQNNGV. Trimming cost V 7 bases and J 14 bases; bases outside gene matches: 26. The CDR3 DNA is TGTGCCAGCACCCCAGAGGGCGGGGGAAGCTCCTACCATGAAGAGTTCTTC. Its translation is CASTPEGGGSSYHEEFF.

This chain connects TRBV20-1 to TRBJ1-6, with 9 positions matching TRBD1. This CDR3 has 15 amino acids. Trimming removed 1 base from V and 9 bases from J; junction bases left unmatched: 7. Germline V gives CDR1 DFQATT, CDR2 SNEGSKA (reference sequence). CDR3 nucleotides: TGCAGTGCTAGAGGCAGGACAGGGGAGCCTTCACCCCTCCACTTT. This encodes CSARGRTGEPSPLHF.

This sequence joins TRBV11-2 and TRBJ2-2; maybe TRBD1 (6 bases). Germline loops: CDR1 SGHAT, CDR2 FQNNGV. The CDR3 has 14 amino acids. The germline V and J ends were trimmed by 4 bases and 3 bases, with 9 bases remaining between them. CDR3 residues: CASSSGTYTGELFF. For the CDR3, the DNA is TGTGCCAGCAGCTCCGGGACATACACCGGGGAGCTGTTTTTT.

Concerning this clonotype: At one boundary the junction diverges from the germline segment, which might be a read error. CDR3 in amino acids: CTSSLGWESYNEQFF. The CDR3 DNA follows: TGTACCAGCAGCTTAGGATGGGAGAGCTACAATGAACAGTTCTTC. V and J are TRBV11-1 and TRBJ2-1; maybe TRBD2 (5 bases). CDR1 SGHAT and CDR2 FQDESV come from the germline V gene (reference sequence). The CDR3 covers 15 residues.

This clonotype was detected many times. The chain couples TRBV20-1 to TRBJ1-1, with 8 positions matching TRBD1. The CDR3 has 15 amino acids. The V segment lost 6 bases and the J segment 4 bases; nucleotides outside the gene matches: 13. Germline V gene data show CDR1 as DFQATT and CDR2 as SNEGSKA (reference sequence). This chain's CDR3 is CSARPGGHWGTEAFF. CDR3 DNA sequence: TGCAGTGCAAGGCCAGGGGGCCATTGGGGCACTGAAGCTTTCTTT.